Described below is a single T cell receptor beta chain sequence and its context. Its antigen remains unidentified. The donors were part of the validation cohort, which consisted of about 130 subjects and was separate from the first cohort of under 750 subjects. This specimen comes from a study of cytomegalovirus exposure and HLA in healthy donors. Findings and limits, study-wide: Rare TCR sequences predominated, though certain public TCRs were found in many donors.

This CDR3 comprises 12 residues. The germline V gene encodes CDR1 SGHTA and CDR2 FQGNSA. Trimming shortened V by 4 bases and J by 7 bases, and 8 bases separated the two germline ends. Produced via immunoSEQ multiplex PCR; TCRdb's table is partial and in-frame only. The sample has 150,000 to 200,000 clones, 84% seen once. This chain uses TRBV7-2 with TRBJ1-5, with a tentative D call TRBD1 (5 bases). Input material: PBMCs. The clonotype comes from a man in his thirties or forties in good health and CMV-seropositive. For the CDR3, the DNA is TGTGCCAGCAGCTCCCGGGGGCAGCCCCAGCATTTT. It encodes CASSSRGQPQHF.